Listed here are 4 T cell receptor beta chains from one sample, sequenced in a study of OX40 agonist ivuxolimab in advanced cancers. TCRdb keeps only in-frame clones here, not all; method: immunoSEQ multiplex PCR. Of approximately 89,000 clones in the sample, roughly 88% were seen once. This specimen consisted of CD4+ or CD8+ T cells sorted from blood, obtained in a trial of the OX40 agonist ivuxolimab. These TCRs come from an adult with an advanced solid tumor such as melanoma, head and neck, liver or kidney cancer.

V is TRBV7-3 and J is TRBJ2-2, with D possibly being TRBD2 (7 bases). This CDR3 contains 16 residues. Trimming pared 4 bases from V and 6 bases from J, leaving 18 bases between. Germline CDR1 and CDR2: SGHTA and FQGTGA. The CDR3 bases are TGTGCCAGCAGCTCCCCCTTTGGGGGGGCCGCCGGGGAGCTGTTTTTT. It codes for CASSSPFGGAAGELFF.

The chain has TRBV7-9 and TRBJ1-4; 10 nucleotides agree with TRBD1. The CDR3 sequence is 17 residues long. Germline V gene data show CDR1 as SEHNR and CDR2 as FQNEAQ (reference sequence). The ends lost 5 bases at V and 0 bases at J; junction bases unmatched: 6. The CDR3 loop is CASSDRDRGTTNEKLFF. CDR3 in DNA: TGTGCCAGCAGCGACCGGGACAGGGGCACAACTAATGAAAAACTGTTTTTT.

The gene calls are TRBV7-2 and TRBJ2-5; 7 nucleotides agree with TRBD2. Trimming at V came to 1 base and at J to 1 base, leaving 3 bases not matched to a gene. The germline gives CDR1 SGHTA, CDR2 FQGNSA. The CDR3 runs 15 residues. CDR3 sequence: CASSLDGGGQETQYF. CDR3 sequence (DNA): TGTGCCAGCAGCTTAGATGGGGGGGGCCAAGAGACCCAGTACTTC.

The chain combines TRBV7-3 with TRBJ1-1, with D possibly being TRBD1 (5 bases). Germline V gene data show CDR1 as SGHTA and CDR2 as FQGTGA. The CDR3 contains 15 residues. V shed 0 bases and J shed 4 bases, with 12 bases lying between them. CDR3 nucleotide sequence: TGTGCCAGCAGCTTAACCTCGTGGGGGGGCACTGAAGCTTTCTTT. This sequence encodes CASSLTSWGGTEAFF.